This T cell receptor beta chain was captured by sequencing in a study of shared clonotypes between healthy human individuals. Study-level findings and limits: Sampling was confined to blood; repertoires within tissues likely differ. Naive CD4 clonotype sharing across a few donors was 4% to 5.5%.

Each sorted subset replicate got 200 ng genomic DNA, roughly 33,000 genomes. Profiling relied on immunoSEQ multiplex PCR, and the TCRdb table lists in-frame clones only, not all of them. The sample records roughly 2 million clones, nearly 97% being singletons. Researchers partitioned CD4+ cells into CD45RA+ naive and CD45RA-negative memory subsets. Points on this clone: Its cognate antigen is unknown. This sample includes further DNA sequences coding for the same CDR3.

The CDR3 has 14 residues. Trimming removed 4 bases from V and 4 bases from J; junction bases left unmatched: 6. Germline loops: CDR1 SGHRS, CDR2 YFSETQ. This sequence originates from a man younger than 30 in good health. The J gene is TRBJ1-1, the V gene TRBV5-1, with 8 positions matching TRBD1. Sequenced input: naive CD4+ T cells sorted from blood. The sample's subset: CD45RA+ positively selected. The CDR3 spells CASSPGQGGTEAFF. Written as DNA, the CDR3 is TGCGCCAGCAGCCCAGGACAGGGCGGCACTGAAGCTTTCTTT.